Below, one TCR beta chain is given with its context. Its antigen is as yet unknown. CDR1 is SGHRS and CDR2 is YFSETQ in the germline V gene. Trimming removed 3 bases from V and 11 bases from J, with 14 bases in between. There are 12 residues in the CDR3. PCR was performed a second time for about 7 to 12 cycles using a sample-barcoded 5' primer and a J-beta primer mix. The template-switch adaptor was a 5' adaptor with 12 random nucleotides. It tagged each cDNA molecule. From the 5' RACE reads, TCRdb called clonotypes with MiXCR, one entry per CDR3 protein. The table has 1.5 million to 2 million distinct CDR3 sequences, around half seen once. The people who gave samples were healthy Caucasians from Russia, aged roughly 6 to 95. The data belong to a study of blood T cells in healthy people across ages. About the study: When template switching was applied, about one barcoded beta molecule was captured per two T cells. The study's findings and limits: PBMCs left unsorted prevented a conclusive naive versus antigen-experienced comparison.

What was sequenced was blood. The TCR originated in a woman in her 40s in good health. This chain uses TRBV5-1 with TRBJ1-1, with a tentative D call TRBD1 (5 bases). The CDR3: CASSSGTVHAFF. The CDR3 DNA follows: TGCGCCAGCAGCTCCGGGACGGTCCACGCTTTCTTT.